This T cell receptor (beta chain) was obtained from a study of identical twins. This clonotype was counted a few times. Its antigen is unknown. Trimming cost V 6 bases and J 6 bases; bases outside gene matches: 10. Germline values: CDR1 SQVTM, CDR2 ANQGSEA. CDR3 length: 15 residues. Study outcomes and limitations: Conclusions leaned on cross-sectional statistical analysis and did not track the same donors over time. Among beta out-of-frame sequences, excess sharing between twins appeared weaker. Clonotypes of the beta chain that were abundant in cord blood carried fewer insertions (memory repertoires showed none). The presence of invariant MAIT and iNKT cells could partly confound analyses of zero-insertion sequences.

From the 5' RACE reads, TCRdb called clonotypes with MiXCR, one entry per CDR3 protein. The table records 230,000 or so distinct CDR3 sequences, around 8% of them present only once. The data also belong to a second study, concerning yellow fever vaccine responses in identical twins.

This sequence was found in a woman under 30 in good health. The specimen sequenced was CD8+ T cells sorted from blood. The V call is TRBV29-1, the J call TRBJ2-3; TRBD2 aligns across 12 bases. The chain's CDR3 is CSVALPGLAGDTQYF. DNA for the CDR3: TGCAGCGTCGCTCTACCGGGACTAGCGGGCGATACGCAGTATTTT.